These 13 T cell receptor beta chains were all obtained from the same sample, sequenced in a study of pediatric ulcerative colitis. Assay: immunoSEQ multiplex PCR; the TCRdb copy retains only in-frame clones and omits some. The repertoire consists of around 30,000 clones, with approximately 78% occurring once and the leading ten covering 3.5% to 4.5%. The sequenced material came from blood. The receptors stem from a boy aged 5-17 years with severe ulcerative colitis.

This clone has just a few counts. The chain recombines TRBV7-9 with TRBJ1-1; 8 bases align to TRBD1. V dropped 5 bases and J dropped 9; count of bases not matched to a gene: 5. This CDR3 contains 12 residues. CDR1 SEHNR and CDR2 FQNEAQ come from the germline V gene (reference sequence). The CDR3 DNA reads TGTGCCAGCAGCCCTTGGACAGGGCAAGCTTTCTTT. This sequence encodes CASSPWTGQAFF. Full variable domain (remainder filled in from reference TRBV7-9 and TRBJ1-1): DTGVSQNPRHKITKRGQNVTFRCDPISEHNRLYWYRQTLGQGPEFLTYFQNEAQLEKSRLLSDRFSAERPKGSFSTLEIQRTEQGDSAMYLCASSPWTGQAFFGQGTRLTVV.

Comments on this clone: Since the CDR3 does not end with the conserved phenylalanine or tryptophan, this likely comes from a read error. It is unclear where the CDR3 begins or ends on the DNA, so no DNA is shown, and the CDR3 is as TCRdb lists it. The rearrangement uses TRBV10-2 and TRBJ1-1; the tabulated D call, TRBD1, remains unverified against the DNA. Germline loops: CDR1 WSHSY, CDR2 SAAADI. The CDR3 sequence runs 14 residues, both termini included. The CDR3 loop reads CASSESIGTGPSLG.

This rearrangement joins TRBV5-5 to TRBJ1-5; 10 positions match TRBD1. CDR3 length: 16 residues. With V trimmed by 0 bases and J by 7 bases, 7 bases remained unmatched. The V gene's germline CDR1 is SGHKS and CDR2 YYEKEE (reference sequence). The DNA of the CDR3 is TGTGCCAGCAGCTTGGTCCTCCGGACAGGGGGACAGCCCCAGCATTTT. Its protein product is CASSLVLRTGGQPQHF. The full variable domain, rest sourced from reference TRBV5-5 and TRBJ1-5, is DAGVTQSPTHLIKTRGQQVTLRCSPISGHKSVSWYQQVLGQGPQFIFQYYEKEERGRGNFPDRFSARQFPNYSSELNVNALLLGDSALYLCASSLVLRTGGQPQHFGDGTRLSIL.

The CDR3: CAWSVSREQFF. As DNA, the CDR3 is TGTGCCTGGAGTGTTTCCCGGGAGCAGTTCTTC. The genes are TRBV30 and TRBJ2-1; no definite D call. Deletions cut 0 bases from V and 10 bases from J, with 7 bases between. In germline, CDR1 is GTSNPN, CDR2 SVGIG (reference sequence). There are 11 residues in the CDR3.

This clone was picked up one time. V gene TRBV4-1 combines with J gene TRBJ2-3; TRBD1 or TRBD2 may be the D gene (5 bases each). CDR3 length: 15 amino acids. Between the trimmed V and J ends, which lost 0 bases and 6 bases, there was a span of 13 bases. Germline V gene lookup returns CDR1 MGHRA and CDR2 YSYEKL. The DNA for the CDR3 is TGCGCCAGCAGCCAAGAAGACGGGGCCATCGATACGCAGTATTTT. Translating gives CASSQEDGAIDTQYF.

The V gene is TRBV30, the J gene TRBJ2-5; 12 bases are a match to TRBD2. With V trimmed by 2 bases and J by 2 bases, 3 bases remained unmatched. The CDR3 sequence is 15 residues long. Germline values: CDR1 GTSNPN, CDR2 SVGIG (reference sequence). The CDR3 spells CAWSRLAGGQETQYF. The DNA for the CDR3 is TGTGCCTGGAGTCGGCTAGCGGGGGGGCAAGAGACCCAGTACTTC.

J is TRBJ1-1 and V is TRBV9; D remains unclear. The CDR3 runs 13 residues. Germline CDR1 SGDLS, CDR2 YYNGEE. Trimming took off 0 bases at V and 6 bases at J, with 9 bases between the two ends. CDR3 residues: CASSVAGIAEAFF. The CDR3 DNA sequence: TGTGCCAGCAGCGTAGCCGGAATCGCTGAAGCTTTCTTT. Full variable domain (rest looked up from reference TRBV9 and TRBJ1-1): DSGVTQTPKHLITATGQRVTLRCSPRSGDLSVYWYQQSLDQGLQFLIQYYNGEERAKGNILERFSAQQFPDLHSELNLSSLELGDSALYFCASSVAGIAEAFFGQGTRLTVV.

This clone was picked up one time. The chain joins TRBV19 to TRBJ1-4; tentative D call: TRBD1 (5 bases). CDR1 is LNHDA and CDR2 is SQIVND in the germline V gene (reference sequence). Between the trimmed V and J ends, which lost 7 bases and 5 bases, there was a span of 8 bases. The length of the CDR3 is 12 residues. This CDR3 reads CASTGYNEKLFF. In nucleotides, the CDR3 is TGTGCCAGTACAGGGTACAATGAAAAACTGTTTTTT.

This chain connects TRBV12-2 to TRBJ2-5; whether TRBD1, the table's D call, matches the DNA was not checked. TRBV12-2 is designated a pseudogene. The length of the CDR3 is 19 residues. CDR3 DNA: TGTGCAAGTCGCTTAGGGGCAGGGGAGTGGTCTTTCAGGCAAGAGACCCAGTACTTC. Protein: CASRLGAGEWSFRQETQYF.

CDR3 sequence (DNA): TGTGCCAGCAGATTGACAGCTAACACTGAAGCTTTCTTT. It codes for CASRLTANTEAFF. V gene TRBV2 combines with J gene TRBJ1-1; maybe TRBD1 (5 bases). CDR1 and CDR2 from the germline V gene are SNHLY and FYNNEI. Trimming took 6 bases from V and 2 from J, leaving 10 bases between them. The CDR3 has 13 amino acids.

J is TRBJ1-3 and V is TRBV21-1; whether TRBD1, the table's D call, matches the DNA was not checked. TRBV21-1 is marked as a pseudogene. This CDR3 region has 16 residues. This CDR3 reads CASSKGDTCSGNTIYF. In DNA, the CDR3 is TGTGCCAGCAGCAAGGGTGACACATGCTCTGGAAACACCATATATTTT.

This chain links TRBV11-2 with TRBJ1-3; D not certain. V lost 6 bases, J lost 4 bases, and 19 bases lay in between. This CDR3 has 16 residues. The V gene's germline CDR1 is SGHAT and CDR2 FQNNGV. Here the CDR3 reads CASSSSGGFSGNTIYF. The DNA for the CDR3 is TGTGCCAGCAGTTCCTCCGGCGGGTTTTCAGGAAACACCATATATTTT.

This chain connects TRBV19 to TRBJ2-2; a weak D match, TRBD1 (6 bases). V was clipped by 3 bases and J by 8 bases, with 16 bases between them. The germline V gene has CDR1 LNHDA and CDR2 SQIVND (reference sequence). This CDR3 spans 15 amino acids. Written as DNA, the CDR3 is TGTGCCAGTAGTATGGACAGACCCTTACTGGGGGAGCTGTTTTTT. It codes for CASSMDRPLLGELFF. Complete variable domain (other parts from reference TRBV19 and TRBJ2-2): DGGITQSPKYLFRKEGQNVTLSCEQNLNHDAMYWYRQDPGQGLRLIYYSQIVNDFQKGDIAEGYSVSREKKESFPLTVTSAQKNPTAFYLCASSMDRPLLGELFFGEGSRLTVL.